A selection of T cell receptor beta chains follows, all from one sample in a study of response to subunit inactivated influenza vaccine. MiXCR, applied by TCRdb to the RT-PCR reads, yields one record per CDR3 protein. The sample holds roughly 630,000 distinct CDR3 sequences, 14% seen once. Sequenced material: PBMCs from blood, taken 14 to 15 days before vaccination. Receptors originate from a man in his fifties or sixties who received an inactivated influenza vaccine. The CDR3 runs from the conserved cysteine through the conserved F or W. D genes are given only for firm matches. Part of the rows lack a size; the others show once, few, many or a class for expanded clones.

>TRBV29-1|TRBJ2-7|.|TRBD2
CSVGTSVGYEQYF
TGCAGCGTCGGGACTAGCGTCGGCTACGAGCAGTACTTC
>TRBV29-1|TRBJ2-5|many|.
CSVTAGETQYF
TGCAGCGTTACCGCGGGAGAGACCCAGTACTTC
>TRBV20-1|TRBJ1-5|.|.
CSARETDQPQHF
TGCAGTGCTAGAGAGACTGATCAGCCCCAGCATTTT
>TRBV2|TRBJ2-1|.|.
CASSEGQRFNEQFF
TGTGCCAGCAGTGAAGGTCAGCGGTTCAATGAGCAGTTCTTC
>TRBV5-1|TRBJ2-3|many|.
CASSLRVQARIGSSTDTQYF
TGCGCCAGCAGCTTGAGGGTGCAGGCCCGTATCGGCTCGTCCACAGATACGCAGTATTTT
>TRBV28|TRBJ2-7|.|TRBD1
CASSPRGTGGIYEQYF
TGTGCCAGCAGTCCCCGCGGGACAGGGGGCATTTACGAGCAGTACTTC
>TRBV4-3|TRBJ2-7|.|.
CASSQASVNSYEQYF
TGCGCCAGCAGCCAGGCGAGCGTTAACTCCTACGAGCAGTACTTC
>TRBV13|TRBJ2-5|.|.
CASSLASGMLETQYF
TGTGCCAGCAGCTTAGCCTCCGGAATGCTGGAGACCCAGTACTTC
>TRBV7-9|TRBJ2-7|.|.
CASRPPSDPWPYEQYF
TGTGCCAGCAGACCTCCCTCGGACCCCTGGCCCTACGAGCAGTACTTC
>TRBV15|TRBJ2-2|few|.
CATSRDLGSSNTGELFF
TGTGCCACCAGCAGAGATTTGGGCAGCTCGAACACCGGGGAGCTGTTTTTT
>TRBV4-2|TRBJ1-6|few|.
CASSQDPVRADSPLHF
TGTGCCAGCAGCCAAGATCCTGTCAGGGCTGATTCACCCCTCCACTTT
>TRBV7-2|TRBJ2-2|few|TRBD1
CASSLNDRDGGELFF
TGTGCCAGCAGCCTAAACGACAGGGACGGCGGGGAGCTGTTTTTT
>TRBV18|TRBJ1-2|.|TRBD1
CASSPLQGANNYGYTF
TGTGCCAGCTCACCATTACAGGGGGCTAATAACTATGGCTACACCTTC
>TRBV5-6|TRBJ2-3|few|TRBD2
CASSFLAGYTDTQYF
TGTGCCAGCAGCTTTCTAGCGGGGTACACAGATACGCAGTATTTT
>TRBV2|TRBJ2-1|few|.
CASSESNNEQFF
TGTGCCAGCAGTGAATCAAACAATGAGCAGTTCTTC
>TRBV7-2|TRBJ2-4|many|TRBD1
CASSPDRDRVGIQYF
TGTGCCAGCAGCCCAGACCGGGACAGAGTGGGCATTCAGTACTTC
>TRBV4-1|TRBJ2-1|once|.
CASSRPGFGANEQFF
TGCGCCAGCAGCCGCCCCGGGTTTGGGGCCAATGAGCAGTTCTTC
>TRBV7-9|TRBJ2-1|few|.
CASSSYGTYSYNEQFF
TGTGCCAGCAGTTCGTACGGGACGTACTCCTACAATGAGCAGTTCTTC
>TRBV28|TRBJ2-3|many|.
CASSFSGQGNTDTQYF
TGTGCCAGCAGTTTTTCTGGGCAGGGAAACACAGATACGCAGTATTTT
>TRBV2|TRBJ2-6|many|.
CASRGSGANVLTF
TGTGCCAGCCGGGGATCTGGGGCCAACGTCCTGACTTTC
>TRBV28|TRBJ1-6|.|.
CASSLLRNDSPLHF
TGTGCCAGCAGTTTATTGCGGAATGATTCACCCCTCCACTTT
>TRBV6-5|TRBJ1-4|.|TRBD1
CASSYSGTGVEKLFF
TGTGCCAGCAGTTACTCGGGGACAGGGGTTGAAAAACTGTTTTTT
>TRBV7-2|TRBJ2-5|few|TRBD2
CASSLGGRIVTQYF
TGTGCCAGCAGCTTAGGCGGGAGGATTGTGACCCAGTACTTC
>TRBV3-1|TRBJ2-5|few|.
CASSQDASGKTQYF
TGTGCCAGCAGCCAAGACGCGTCTGGGAAGACCCAGTACTTC
>TRBV6-5|TRBJ2-5|many|.
CASSYGGKETQYF
TGTGCCAGCAGTTACGGGGGAAAAGAGACCCAGTACTTC
>TRBV6-1|TRBJ2-2|.|TRBD1
CASRIAGGVELFF
TGTGCCAGCAGAATAGCAGGGGGCGTGGAGCTGTTTTTT
>TRBV2|TRBJ1-4|few|TRBD1
CASSGRDRGPEKLFF
TGTGCCAGCAGTGGGCGGGACAGGGGGCCCGAAAAACTGTTTTTT
>TRBV5-1|TRBJ2-2|few|TRBD2
CASSLASSGSATGELFF
TGCGCCAGCAGCTTGGCCTCTAGCGGGAGCGCCACCGGGGAGCTGTTTTTT
>TRBV24-1|TRBJ2-2|.|.
CATSDQYTGELFF
TGTGCCACCAGTGATCAGTACACCGGGGAGCTGTTTTTT
>TRBV27|TRBJ1-2|.|TRBD1
CASAFTGDYGYTF
TGTGCCAGCGCCTTCACAGGGGACTATGGCTACACCTTC
>TRBV19|TRBJ2-1|.|.
CASSMSTADFNEQFF
TGTGCCAGTAGTATGTCGACAGCAGATTTCAATGAGCAGTTCTTC
>TRBV20-1|TRBJ1-5|many|.
CSARDEGDQPQHF
TGCAGTGCTAGAGATGAAGGCGATCAGCCCCAGCATTTT
>TRBV12-3/TRBV12-4|TRBJ2-7|.|TRBD1
CACSLPFRDRGTYEQYF
TGTGCCTGCAGCCTCCCTTTCCGGGACAGGGGAACCTACGAGCAGTACTTC
>TRBV27|TRBJ1-6|few|.
CASSPRGSHPSPLHF
TGTGCCAGCAGTCCAAGGGGGTCTCACCCCTCACCCCTCCACTTT
>TRBV5-1|TRBJ2-4|many|.
CASSLTGQGNIQYF
TGCGCCAGCAGCTTGACGGGGCAGGGAAACATTCAGTACTTC
>TRBV7-9|TRBJ1-5|few|.
CASSFELSNQPQHF
TGTGCCAGCAGCTTTGAACTGAGCAATCAGCCCCAGCATTTT
>TRBV25-1|TRBJ2-3|few|.
CASSESRQTDTQYF
TGTGCCAGCAGTGAATCGCGACAGACGGATACGCAGTATTTT
>TRBV7-2|TRBJ2-7|.|TRBD2
CASSQATSGSGEQYF
TGTGCCAGCAGCCAAGCGACTAGCGGGAGCGGCGAGCAGTACTTC
>TRBV20-1|TRBJ2-3|.|.
CSARDLAGRTDTQYF
TGCAGTGCTAGAGATTTGGCGGGGCGCACAGATACGCAGTATTTT
>TRBV9|TRBJ2-2|.|TRBD1
CASNRGAIGELFF
TGTGCCAGCAACAGGGGGGCAATCGGGGAGCTGTTTTTT
>TRBV7-9|TRBJ2-3|few|.
CASSPLNPPDTQYF
TGTGCCAGCAGCCCCCTTAACCCCCCAGATACGCAGTATTTT
>TRBV2|TRBJ1-2|few|.
CASSEYTSFGYTF
TGTGCCAGCAGTGAATATACCAGCTTCGGCTACACCTTC
>TRBV4-2|TRBJ2-4|.|.
CASSQVENIQYF
TGTGCCAGCAGCCAAGTGGAGAACATTCAGTACTTC
>TRBV12-3/TRBV12-4|TRBJ2-2|.|TRBD2
CASSRGLAGTGGELFF
TGTGCCAGCAGCCGGGGACTAGCGGGGACTGGCGGGGAGCTGTTTTTT
>TRBV13|TRBJ2-2|few|TRBD1
CASSPIGQGDTGELFF
TGTGCCAGCAGCCCAATTGGACAGGGAGACACCGGGGAGCTGTTTTTT
>TRBV6-1|TRBJ2-2|.|.
CASKTTNTGELFF
TGTGCCAGCAAGACGACAAACACCGGGGAGCTGTTTTTT
>TRBV5-5|TRBJ2-5|.|.
CASSLGWGGTVQETQYF
TGTGCCAGCAGCTTGGGGTGGGGCGGGACCGTCCAAGAGACCCAGTACTTC
>TRBV5-1|TRBJ2-5|few|TRBD1
CASRSTGGLETQYF
TGCGCCAGCAGGAGCACAGGGGGCCTAGAGACCCAGTACTTC
>TRBV29-1|TRBJ2-3|few|.
CSGVRADTQYF
TGCAGCGGGGTACGGGCAGATACGCAGTATTTT
>TRBV6-4|TRBJ2-5|few|.
CASSPETSGTQYF
TGTGCCAGCAGTCCAGAGACGAGTGGGACCCAGTACTTC
>TRBV27|TRBJ2-5|many|.
CASAGTYQETQYF
TGTGCCAGCGCCGGGACCTACCAAGAGACCCAGTACTTC
>TRBV5-1|TRBJ1-1|.|.
CASSLDLGPNTEAFF
TGCGCCAGCAGCTTGGATCTGGGACCGAACACTGAAGCTTTCTTT
>TRBV10-3|TRBJ1-2|.|TRBD1
CAISDLPSRTGRDGYTF
TGTGCCATCAGTGATCTCCCCTCTAGGACAGGGCGGGACGGCTACACCTTC